Reported below is one TCR beta chain. Antigen specificity is unknown. Clones were sequenced by immunoSEQ multiplex PCR, and TCRdb holds only the in-frame ones, with some missing. The sample yields 110,000 or so clones, about four fifths seen once. This sample was taken from a study of radiotherapy plus CTLA-4 blockade in lung cancer. Whole-study findings and limits: In blood, TCR clones derived from the tumor expanded after radiotherapy plus ipilimumab.

V was clipped by 6 bases and J by 0 bases; unmatched bases: 6. The CDR3 consists of 15 residues. CDR1 is LNHDA, CDR2 SQIVND, per germline (reference sequence). The chain combines TRBV19 with TRBJ2-3; 7 bases line up with TRBD1. This TCR came from a human donor with non-small cell lung cancer who had a partial response to radiotherapy plus ipilimumab. This specimen consisted of peripheral blood, obtained from a patient treated with radiotherapy plus ipilimumab. In DNA form, the CDR3 reads TGTGCCAGTAGACAGGGGTCTGCAAGCACAGATACGCAGTATTTT. It is translated as CASRQGSASTDTQYF.